The 20 T cell receptor beta chains given below trace back to one sample, sequenced in a study of shared clonotypes between healthy human individuals. Sequencing was performed with immunoSEQ multiplex PCR; in TCRdb, only in-frame clones are kept and a portion is missing. Among 1.4 million to 1.5 million clones listed, over 95% were seen once. Sequencing was done on a sample of naive CD4+ T cells sorted from blood. The subset here: CD45RA+ positively selected. Receptors originate from a man younger than 45 in good health.

The gene calls are TRBV2 and TRBJ2-7, with TRBD2 matching over 10 bases. The V segment lost 7 bases and the J segment 6 bases; nucleotides outside the gene matches: 9. The CDR3 spans 14 residues. Germline CDR1 reads SNHLY; CDR2 reads FYNNEI. CDR3: CASKGSSGSGEQYF. CDR3 in DNA: TGTGCCAGCAAGGGATCTAGCGGGAGCGGCGAGCAGTACTTC.

The J gene is TRBJ2-7, the V gene TRBV7-9; 14 nucleotides line up with TRBD2. Germline V gives CDR1 SEHNR, CDR2 FQNEAQ (reference sequence). Trimming removed 3 bases from V and 7 bases from J; junction bases left unmatched: 14. The CDR3 runs to 18 residues. CDR3 protein: CASSFTTSGRARVREQYF. The CDR3 bases are TGTGCCAGCAGCTTCACGACTAGCGGGAGGGCTAGGGTGAGGGAGCAGTACTTC. Drawing the rest from reference TRBV7-9 and TRBJ2-7, the complete variable domain is DTGVSQNPRHKITKRGQNVTFRCDPISEHNRLYWYRQTLGQGPEFLTYFQNEAQLEKSRLLSDRFSAERPKGSFSTLEIQRTEQGDSAMYLCASSFTTSGRARVREQYFGPGTRLTVT.

The V gene is TRBV7-9, the J gene TRBJ2-2; D remains ambiguous. The V gene lost 2 bases and the J gene lost 4 bases, with 17 bases spanning the gap. Germline lookup yields CDR1 SEHNR and CDR2 FQNEAQ (reference sequence). This CDR3 comprises 17 residues. The CDR3 loop is CASSLTSIAQSTGELFF. CDR3 DNA sequence: TGTGCCAGCAGCTTAACTTCGATAGCCCAGTCCACCGGGGAGCTGTTTTTT.

This sequence joins TRBV10-3 and TRBJ1-1; TRBD1 is a possible D gene (5 bases). CDR1 and CDR2 (germline): ENHRY, SYGVKD. Between the trimmed V and J ends, which lost 0 bases and 3 bases, there was a span of 11 bases. There are 15 residues in the CDR3. The CDR3 is CAISESGGDDTEAFF. The CDR3 DNA is TGTGCCATCAGTGAGTCCGGGGGGGACGACACTGAAGCTTTCTTT.

This chain uses TRBV9 with TRBJ1-2; D gene ambiguous. The ends were cut back, 0 bases at V and 7 bases at J, with 4 bases in the middle. Germline CDR1 SGDLS, CDR2 YYNGEE. This CDR3 region has 11 residues. CDR3: CASSVVSGYTF. In nucleotides, the CDR3 is TGTGCCAGCAGCGTAGTTTCTGGCTACACCTTC.

V gene TRBV7-9 combines with J gene TRBJ1-3; unclear D gene. V dropped 3 bases and J dropped 0 bases, with 9 bases sitting between them. Germline CDR1 is SEHNR and CDR2 is FQNEAQ (reference sequence). The CDR3 contains 15 residues. The CDR3 bases are TGTGCCAGCAGCTTCTTCGGAGTCTCTGGAAACACCATATATTTT. Amino acids: CASSFFGVSGNTIYF.

This clone was recorded once. The chain recombines TRBV7-2 with TRBJ1-1; 7 nucleotides agree with TRBD1. The V segment lost 5 bases and the J segment 4 bases; nucleotides outside the gene matches: 7. CDR3 length: 14 residues. The V gene's germline CDR1 is SGHTA and CDR2 FQGNSA. The CDR3 sequence is CASSRRQGGTEAFF. The CDR3 nucleotides are TGTGCCAGCAGCAGGCGACAGGGAGGCACTGAAGCTTTCTTT.

This clone was seen once. The same CDR3 also results from other DNA sequences found in this sample. The V call is TRBV7-2, the J call TRBJ1-1, with D unresolved. Germline CDR1 and CDR2: SGHTA and FQGNSA. Trimming left V 2 bases short and J 5 bases short, with 15 bases between. The length of the CDR3 is 15 residues. CDR3 in DNA: TGTGCCAGCAGCTTATGGGGAACGGGTGTTACTGAAGCTTTCTTT. It encodes CASSLWGTGVTEAFF.

V and J are TRBV28 and TRBJ1-4; D unresolved. The ends were cut back, 3 bases at V and 6 bases at J, with 8 bases in the middle. This CDR3 has 13 amino acids. Germline CDR1 and CDR2: MDHEN and SYDVKM. The CDR3 is CASSFGDDEKLFF. In DNA, the CDR3 is TGTGCCAGCAGTTTCGGGGATGATGAAAAACTGTTTTTT.

This sequence joins TRBV6-1 and TRBJ2-2; D gene ambiguous. The CDR3 loop spans 12 amino acids. Germline CDR1 MNHNS, CDR2 SASEGT. The ends were cut back, 6 bases at V and 1 base at J, with 3 bases in the middle. The CDR3 DNA follows: TGTGCCAGCAGAGAGAACACCGGGGAGCTGTTTTTT. This encodes CASRENTGELFF.

Remarks on this clone: This same CDR3 is encoded by further DNA sequences in the sample. V is TRBV28 and J is TRBJ2-7; D uncertain. V gave up 2 bases and J gave up 2 bases, with 4 bases separating them. Germline V gene data show CDR1 as MDHEN and CDR2 as SYDVKM. This CDR3 is 12 amino acids long. CDR3 residues: CASSLSAYEQYF. For the CDR3, the DNA is TGTGCCAGCAGTTTAAGTGCCTACGAGCAGTACTTC.

Points on this clone: The sample carries other DNA sequences with the same CDR3. The chain uses TRBV9 and TRBJ2-1; D gene ambiguous. This CDR3 spans 12 amino acids. CDR1 SGDLS and CDR2 YYNGEE come from the germline V gene. V was pared by 2 bases and J by 8 bases, with 8 bases between. CDR3 residues: CASSVVGDEQFF. The CDR3 bases are TGTGCCAGCAGCGTGGTTGGGGATGAGCAGTTCTTC.

The chain joins TRBV21-1 to TRBJ1-5; the table's TRBD1 call for D was not verified on the DNA. TRBV21-1 is classified as a pseudogene. This CDR3 has 14 amino acids. CDR3 sequence (DNA): TGTGCCATCTCGACAGGAAATAGCAATCAGCCCCAGCATTTT. Its translation: CAISTGNSNQPQHF.

The chain recombines TRBV4-3 with TRBJ2-7; no clear D gene. This CDR3 is 15 amino acids long. The V gene lost 0 bases and the J gene lost 4 bases, with 13 bases spanning the gap. Germline CDR1 is LGHNA and CDR2 is YSLEER. Written as DNA, the CDR3 is TGCGCCAGCAGCCAAGACTCCGGGTCCTTATACGAGCAGTACTTC. Protein product: CASSQDSGSLYEQYF.

The rearrangement joins TRBV28 to TRBJ1-4; D is unresolved. The CDR3 has 13 residues. Trimming took off 2 bases at V and 7 bases at J, with 8 bases between the two ends. Germline CDR1 reads MDHEN; CDR2 reads SYDVKM. The DNA of the CDR3 is TGTGCCAGCAGTTTAGGACCCACTGAAAAACTGTTTTTT. The encoded protein is CASSLGPTEKLFF.

This chain uses TRBV19 with TRBJ2-7, with 10 bases matching TRBD1. The ends lost 10 bases at V and 3 bases at J; junction bases unmatched: 6. There are 13 residues in the CDR3. Looked up from germline, CDR1 is LNHDA and CDR2 is SQIVND (reference sequence). Here the CDR3 DNA reads TGTGCCACCGCGAGGACAGGGGGCTACGAGCAGTACTTC. Protein sequence: CATARTGGYEQYF.

This clone appeared once. The J gene is TRBJ2-7, the V gene TRBV6-4; weak D call: TRBD1 (6 bases). The length of the CDR3 is 14 residues. Trimming took off 5 bases at V and 0 bases at J, with 11 bases between the two ends. Germline V gene data show CDR1 as MRHNA and CDR2 as SNTAGT. CDR3 sequence: CASSRTASSYEQYF. The CDR3 region has the DNA TGTGCCAGCAGTCGGACAGCCAGCTCCTACGAGCAGTACTTC.

CDR3 nucleotides: TGTGCCAGCAGTTTTAGCACCCGGGGCTCCTACGAGCAGTACTTC. Its protein product is CASSFSTRGSYEQYF. The chain couples TRBV28 to TRBJ2-7; possibly TRBD2 for D (5 bases). V was trimmed by 3 bases and J by 0 bases, leaving 12 bases between them. This CDR3 is 15 amino acids long. Germline CDR1 is MDHEN and CDR2 is SYDVKM.

This chain uses TRBV2 with TRBJ2-2; 7 positions match TRBD1. Germline loops: CDR1 SNHLY, CDR2 FYNNEI. This CDR3 is built from 14 residues. The V gene end was trimmed by 10 bases and the J gene end by 5 bases; junction bases not matched to a gene: 10. The CDR3 loop reads CATQGELGTGELFF. CDR3 coding DNA: TGTGCCACCCAGGGGGAGTTGGGAACCGGGGAGCTGTTTTTT.

This clone was seen only once. This sample includes further DNA sequences coding for the same CDR3. The rearrangement joins TRBV30 to TRBJ1-3; no definite D call. V lost 3 bases and J lost 1, with 4 bases in between. The germline V gene encodes CDR1 GTSNPN and CDR2 SVGIG (reference sequence). This CDR3 has 12 amino acids. The CDR3 DNA follows: TGTGCCTGGAGGGGGTCTGGAAACACCATATATTTT. Translating gives CAWRGSGNTIYF.